What follows are 5 T cell receptor beta chains derived from one specimen sequenced in a study of brain metastases from non-small cell lung cancer. Clones were sequenced by immunoSEQ multiplex PCR, and TCRdb holds only the in-frame ones, with some missing. The sample shows approximately 1,900 clones, approximately 88% of them seen only once. The source material was tissue from a brain metastasis. These receptors originate from a donor over 35 with non-small cell lung cancer.

This chain uses TRBV5-6 with TRBJ2-3; TRBD2 might be the D (6 bases). Germline V CDR1 and CDR2: SGHDT, YYEEEE. The V and J ends lost 4 bases and 2 bases respectively, with 8 bases between them. CDR3 size: 13 residues. CDR3 nucleotide sequence: TGTGCCAGCAGCCGGGACTTCACAGATACGCAGTATTTT. This codes for CASSRDFTDTQYF.

The chain recombines TRBV6-5 with TRBJ1-5, with D perhaps matching TRBD1 (6 bases). The ends were cut back, 7 bases at V and 4 bases at J, with 14 bases in the middle. The CDR3 contains 14 residues. CDR1 MNHEY and CDR2 SVGAGI come from the germline V gene. DNA for the CDR3: TGTGCCAGCACCGAGGGGGTATCGAATCAGCCCCAGCATTTT. Translated: CASTEGVSNQPQHF.

The chain carries TRBV7-9 and TRBJ2-1, with 8 bases fitting TRBD1. Germline CDR1 is SEHNR and CDR2 is FQNEAQ (reference sequence). The CDR3 length is 15 residues. With 3 bases clipped from V and 6 bases from J, the junction kept 7 bases outside the gene matches. CDR3 bases: TGTGCCAGCAGCTTGGACAGGGCCCAGGGCAATGAGCAGTTCTTC. It translates to CASSLDRAQGNEQFF.

Concerning this clone: Germline and junction disagree at one end, which may indicate a read error. The sample has other DNA sequences that encode this CDR3 too. The genes are TRBV27 and TRBJ1-6; D ambiguous. The CDR3 contains 13 residues. Germline V gives CDR1 MNHEY, CDR2 SMNVEV (reference sequence). The CDR3 protein is CASSPGPFQSLHF. The CDR3 DNA is TGTGCTAGCAGTCCCGGTCCTTTTCAGTCCCTCCACTTT.

The rearrangement uses TRBV30 and TRBJ1-2; 11 nucleotides agree with TRBD1. J lost 6 bases, V lost 0 bases, and 9 bases had no gene match. Germline loops: CDR1 GTSNPN, CDR2 SVGIG (reference sequence). The CDR3 runs 16 residues. The CDR3 nucleotides are TGTGCCTGGAGTGTTAGGCGGACAGGGGGCCTGCATGGCTACACCTTC. Residues: CAWSVRRTGGLHGYTF. Full variable domain (missing parts from reference TRBV30 and TRBJ1-2): SQTIHQWPATLVQPVGSPLSLECTVEGTSNPNLYWYRQAAGRGLQLLFYSVGIGQISSEVPQNLSASRPQDRQFILSSKKLLLSDSGFYLCAWSVRRTGGLHGYTFGSGTRLTVV.